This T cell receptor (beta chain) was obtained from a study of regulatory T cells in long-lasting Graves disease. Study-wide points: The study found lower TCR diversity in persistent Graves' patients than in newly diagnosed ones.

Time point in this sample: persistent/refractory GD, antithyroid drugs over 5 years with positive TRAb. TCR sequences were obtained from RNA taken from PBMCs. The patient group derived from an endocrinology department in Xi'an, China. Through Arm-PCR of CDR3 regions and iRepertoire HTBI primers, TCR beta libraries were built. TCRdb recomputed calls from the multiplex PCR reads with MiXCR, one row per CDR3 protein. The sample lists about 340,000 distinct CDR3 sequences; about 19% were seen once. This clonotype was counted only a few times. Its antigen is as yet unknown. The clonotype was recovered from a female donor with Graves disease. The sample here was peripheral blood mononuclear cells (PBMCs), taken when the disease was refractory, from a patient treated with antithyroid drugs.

The CDR3 region has the DNA TGCGCCAGCAGCCAAGACCTCGGGACAGGGGGGGTCGAGCAGTACTTC. Residues: CASSQDLGTGGVEQYF. V and J are TRBV4-1 and TRBJ2-7; 11 bases are a match to TRBD1. The CDR3 has 16 residues. The V and J ends lost 0 bases and 6 bases, in that order; junction bases with no gene match: 7. Germline CDR1 is MGHRA and CDR2 is YSYEKL.